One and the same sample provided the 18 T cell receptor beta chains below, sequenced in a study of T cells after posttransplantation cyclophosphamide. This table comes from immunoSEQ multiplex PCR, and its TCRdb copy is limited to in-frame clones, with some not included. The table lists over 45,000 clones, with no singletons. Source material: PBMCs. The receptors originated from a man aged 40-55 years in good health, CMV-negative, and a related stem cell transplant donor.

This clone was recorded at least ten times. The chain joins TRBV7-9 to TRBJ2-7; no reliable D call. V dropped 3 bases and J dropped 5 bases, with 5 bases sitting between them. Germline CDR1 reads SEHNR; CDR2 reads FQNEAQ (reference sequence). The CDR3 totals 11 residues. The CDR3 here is CASSFGHEQYF. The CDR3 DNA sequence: TGTGCCAGCAGCTTTGGCCACGAGCAGTACTTC.

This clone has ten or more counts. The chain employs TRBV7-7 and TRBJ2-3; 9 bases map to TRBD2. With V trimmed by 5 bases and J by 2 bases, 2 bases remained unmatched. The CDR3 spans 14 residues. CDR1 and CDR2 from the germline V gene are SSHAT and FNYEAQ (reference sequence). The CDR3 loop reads CASSTSGLTDTQYF. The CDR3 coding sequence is TGTGCCAGCAGCACTAGCGGGCTCACAGATACGCAGTATTTT.

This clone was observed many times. The CDR3 loop is CSARREGTLYGYTF. The CDR3, as DNA: TGCAGCGCCCGAAGAGAGGGCACCCTCTATGGCTACACCTTC. This chain uses TRBV29-1 with TRBJ1-2; no clear D gene. Between the trimmed V and J ends, which lost 7 bases and 4 bases, there was a span of 19 bases. Germline V gene sequence: CDR1 SQVTM, CDR2 ANQGSEA. The CDR3 length is 14 residues.

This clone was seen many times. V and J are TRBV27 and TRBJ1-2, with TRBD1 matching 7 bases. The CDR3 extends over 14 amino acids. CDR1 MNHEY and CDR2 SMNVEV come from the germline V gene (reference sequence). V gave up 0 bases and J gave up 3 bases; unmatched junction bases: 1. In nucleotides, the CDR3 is TGTGCCAGCAGTTTATCGGGACAGTACTATGGCTACACCTTC. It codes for CASSLSGQYYGYTF.

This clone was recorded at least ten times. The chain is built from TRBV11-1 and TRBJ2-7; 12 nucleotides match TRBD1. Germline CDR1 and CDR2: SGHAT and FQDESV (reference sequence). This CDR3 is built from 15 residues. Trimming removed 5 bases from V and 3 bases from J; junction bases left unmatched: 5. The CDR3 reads CASSVGTGGFYEQYF. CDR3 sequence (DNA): TGTGCCAGCAGCGTCGGGACAGGGGGCTTCTACGAGCAGTACTTC.

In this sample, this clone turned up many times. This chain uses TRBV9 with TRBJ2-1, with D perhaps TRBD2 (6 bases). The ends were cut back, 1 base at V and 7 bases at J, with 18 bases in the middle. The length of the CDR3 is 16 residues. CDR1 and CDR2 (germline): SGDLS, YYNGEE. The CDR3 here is CASSVSPEGPGNEQFF. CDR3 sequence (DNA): TGTGCCAGCAGCGTATCGCCGGAGGGCCCAGGGAATGAGCAGTTCTTC.

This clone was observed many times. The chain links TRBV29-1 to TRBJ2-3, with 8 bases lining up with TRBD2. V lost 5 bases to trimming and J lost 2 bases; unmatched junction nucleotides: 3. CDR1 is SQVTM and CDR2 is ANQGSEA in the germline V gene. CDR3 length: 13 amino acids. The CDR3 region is CSVRTSLTDTQYF. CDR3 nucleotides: TGCAGCGTTCGGACTAGCCTCACAGATACGCAGTATTTT.

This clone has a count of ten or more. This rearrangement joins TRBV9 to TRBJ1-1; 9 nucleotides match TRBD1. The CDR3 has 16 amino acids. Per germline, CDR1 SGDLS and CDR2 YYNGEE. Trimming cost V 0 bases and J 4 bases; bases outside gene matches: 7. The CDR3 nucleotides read TGTGCCAGCAGCGTAGGGAGGGACAGGGCGAGCACTGAAGCTTTCTTT. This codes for CASSVGRDRASTEAFF.

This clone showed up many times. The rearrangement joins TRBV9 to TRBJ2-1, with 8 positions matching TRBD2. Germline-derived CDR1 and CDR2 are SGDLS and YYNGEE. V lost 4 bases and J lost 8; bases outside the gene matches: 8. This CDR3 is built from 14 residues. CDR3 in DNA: TGTGCCAGCAGCCCATCGGGACTAGGGCATGAGCAGTTCTTC. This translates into CASSPSGLGHEQFF.

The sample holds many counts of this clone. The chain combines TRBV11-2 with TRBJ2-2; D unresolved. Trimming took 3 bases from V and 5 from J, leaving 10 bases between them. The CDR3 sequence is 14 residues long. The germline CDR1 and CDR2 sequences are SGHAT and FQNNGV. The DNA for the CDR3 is TGTGCCAGCAGCTTTAGGAGTGGGACCGGGGAGCTGTTTTTT. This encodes CASSFRSGTGELFF.

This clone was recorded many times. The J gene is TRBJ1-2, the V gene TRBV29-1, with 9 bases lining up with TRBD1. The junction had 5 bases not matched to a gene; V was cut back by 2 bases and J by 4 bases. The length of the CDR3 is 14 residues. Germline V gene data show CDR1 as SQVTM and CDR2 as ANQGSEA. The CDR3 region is CSVEPTGGSYGYTF. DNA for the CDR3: TGCAGCGTTGAACCGACAGGGGGTAGCTATGGCTACACCTTC.

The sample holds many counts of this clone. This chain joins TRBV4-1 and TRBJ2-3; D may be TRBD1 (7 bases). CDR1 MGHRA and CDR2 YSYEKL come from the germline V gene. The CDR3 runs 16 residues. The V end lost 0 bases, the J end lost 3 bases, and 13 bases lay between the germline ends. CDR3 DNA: TGCGCCAGCAGCCAAGAGAGGGCAGGGGGGACAGATACGCAGTATTTT. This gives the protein CASSQERAGGTDTQYF.

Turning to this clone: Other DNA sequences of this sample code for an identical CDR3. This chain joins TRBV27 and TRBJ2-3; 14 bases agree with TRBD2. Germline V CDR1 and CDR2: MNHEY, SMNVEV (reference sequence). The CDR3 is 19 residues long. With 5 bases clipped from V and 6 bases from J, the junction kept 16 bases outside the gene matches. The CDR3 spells CASSRLAGGPESREDTQYF. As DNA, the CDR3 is TGTGCCAGCAGTCGACTAGCGGGAGGGCCTGAGTCTAGGGAGGATACGCAGTATTTT.

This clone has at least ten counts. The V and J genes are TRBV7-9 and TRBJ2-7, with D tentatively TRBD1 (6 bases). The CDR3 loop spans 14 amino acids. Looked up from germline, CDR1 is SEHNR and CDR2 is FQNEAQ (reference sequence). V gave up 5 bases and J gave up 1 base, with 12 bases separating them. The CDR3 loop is CASSTQGRSYEQYF. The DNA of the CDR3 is TGTGCCAGCAGCACACAGGGTCGGTCCTACGAGCAGTACTTC.

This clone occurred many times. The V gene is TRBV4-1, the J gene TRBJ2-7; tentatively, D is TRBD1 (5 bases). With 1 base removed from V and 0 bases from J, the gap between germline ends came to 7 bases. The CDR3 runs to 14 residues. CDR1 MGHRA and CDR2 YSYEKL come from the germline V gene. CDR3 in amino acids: CASSQARVSYEQYF. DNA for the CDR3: TGCGCCAGCAGCCAAGCCAGGGTCTCCTACGAGCAGTACTTC.

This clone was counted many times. CDR3 in DNA: TGTGCCAGCAGTCCCGGGACTTCGCCGGCTAATGAAAAACTGTTTTTT. Translation: CASSPGTSPANEKLFF. The rearrangement joins TRBV27 to TRBJ1-4, with D maybe TRBD1 (5 bases). The CDR3 is made up of 16 amino acids. Germline V gene sequence: CDR1 MNHEY, CDR2 SMNVEV (reference sequence). Trimming removed 5 bases at V and 3 bases at J, with 16 bases between.

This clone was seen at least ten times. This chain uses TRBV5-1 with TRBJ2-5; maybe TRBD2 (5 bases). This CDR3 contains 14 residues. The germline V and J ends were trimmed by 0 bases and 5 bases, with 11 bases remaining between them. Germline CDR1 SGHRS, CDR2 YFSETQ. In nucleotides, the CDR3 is TGCGCCAGCAGCTTGGGGCCGGGATCGGAGACCCAGTACTTC. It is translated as CASSLGPGSETQYF.

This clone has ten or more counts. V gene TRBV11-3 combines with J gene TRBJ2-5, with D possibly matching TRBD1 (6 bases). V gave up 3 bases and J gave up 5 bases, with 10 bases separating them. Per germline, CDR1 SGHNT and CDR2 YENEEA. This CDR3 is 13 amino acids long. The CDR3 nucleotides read TGTGCCAGCAGCTTGAGGGGGAAGGAGACCCAGTACTTC. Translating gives CASSLRGKETQYF. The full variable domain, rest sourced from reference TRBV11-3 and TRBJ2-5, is EAGVVQSPRYKIIEKKQPVAFWCNPISGHNTLYWYLQNLGQGPELLIRYENEEAVDDSQLPKDRFSAERLKGVDSTLKIQPAELGDSAVYLCASSLRGKETQYFGPGTRLLVL.